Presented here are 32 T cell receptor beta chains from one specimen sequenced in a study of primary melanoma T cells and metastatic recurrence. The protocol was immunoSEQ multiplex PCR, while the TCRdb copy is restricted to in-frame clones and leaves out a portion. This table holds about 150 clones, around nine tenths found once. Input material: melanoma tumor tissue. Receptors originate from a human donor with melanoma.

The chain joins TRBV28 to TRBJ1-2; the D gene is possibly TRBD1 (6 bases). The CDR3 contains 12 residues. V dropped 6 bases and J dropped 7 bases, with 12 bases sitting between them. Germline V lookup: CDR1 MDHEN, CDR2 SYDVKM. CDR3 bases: TGTGCCAGCAGCCTCCTAGGGGGTGGCTACACCTTC. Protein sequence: CASSLLGGGYTF.

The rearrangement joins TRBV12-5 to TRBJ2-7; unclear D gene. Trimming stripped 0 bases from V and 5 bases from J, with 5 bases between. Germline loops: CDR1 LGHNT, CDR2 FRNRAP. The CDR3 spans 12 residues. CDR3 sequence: CASGLVGNEQYF. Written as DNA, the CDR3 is TGTGCTAGTGGTTTGGTAGGAAACGAGCAGTACTTC.

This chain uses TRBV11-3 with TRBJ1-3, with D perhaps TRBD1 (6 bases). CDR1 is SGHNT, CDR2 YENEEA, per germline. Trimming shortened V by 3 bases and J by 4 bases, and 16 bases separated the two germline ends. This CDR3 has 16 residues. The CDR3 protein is CASSLGGLLNGNTIYF. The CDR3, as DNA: TGTGCCAGCAGCTTGGGGGGCCTGCTGAACGGAAACACCATATATTTT.

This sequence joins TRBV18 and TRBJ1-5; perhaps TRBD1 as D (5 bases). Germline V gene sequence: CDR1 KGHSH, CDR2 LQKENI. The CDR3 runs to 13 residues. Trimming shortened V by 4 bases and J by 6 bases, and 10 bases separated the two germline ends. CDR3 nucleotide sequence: TGTGCCAGCTCACTACTGACAGCTCAGCCCCAGCATTTT. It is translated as CASSLLTAQPQHF.

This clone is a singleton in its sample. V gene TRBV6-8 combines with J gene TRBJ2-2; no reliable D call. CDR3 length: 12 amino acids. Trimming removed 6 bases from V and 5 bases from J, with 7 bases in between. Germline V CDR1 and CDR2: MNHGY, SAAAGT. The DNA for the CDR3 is TGTGCCAGCAGACCCGGAACCGGGGAGCTGTTTTTT. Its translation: CASRPGTGELFF.

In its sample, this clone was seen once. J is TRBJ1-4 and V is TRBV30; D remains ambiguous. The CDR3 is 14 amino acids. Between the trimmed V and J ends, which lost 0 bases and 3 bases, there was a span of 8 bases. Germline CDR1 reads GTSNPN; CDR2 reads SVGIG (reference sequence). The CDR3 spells CAWSVGSANEKLFF. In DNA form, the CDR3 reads TGTGCCTGGAGTGTGGGCTCAGCTAATGAAAAACTGTTTTTT.

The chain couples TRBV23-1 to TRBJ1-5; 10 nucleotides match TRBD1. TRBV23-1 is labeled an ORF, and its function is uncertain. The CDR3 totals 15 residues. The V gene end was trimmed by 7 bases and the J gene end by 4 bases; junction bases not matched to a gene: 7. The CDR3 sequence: CASTERTGGNQPQHF. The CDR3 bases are TGCGCCAGCACCGAACGGACAGGGGGTAATCAGCCCCAGCATTTT.

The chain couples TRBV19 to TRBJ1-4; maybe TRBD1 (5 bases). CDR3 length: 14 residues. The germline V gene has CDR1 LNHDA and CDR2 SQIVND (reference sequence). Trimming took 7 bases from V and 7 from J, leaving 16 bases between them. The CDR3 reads CASTPSGGSEKLFF. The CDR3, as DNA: TGTGCCAGTACCCCGTCCGGGGGAAGTGAAAAACTGTTTTTT.

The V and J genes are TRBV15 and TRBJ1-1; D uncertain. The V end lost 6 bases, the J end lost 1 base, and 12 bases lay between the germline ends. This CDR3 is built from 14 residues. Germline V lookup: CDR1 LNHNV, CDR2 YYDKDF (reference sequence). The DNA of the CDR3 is TGTGCCACCAGTCGACGGGGTTGGAACACTGAAGCTTTCTTT. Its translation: CATSRRGWNTEAFF.

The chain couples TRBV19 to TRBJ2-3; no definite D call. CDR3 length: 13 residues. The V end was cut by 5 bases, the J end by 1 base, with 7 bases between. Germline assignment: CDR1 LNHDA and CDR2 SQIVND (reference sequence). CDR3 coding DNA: TGTGCCAGTAGTCCCCGGGGCACAGATACGCAGTATTTT. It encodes CASSPRGTDTQYF.

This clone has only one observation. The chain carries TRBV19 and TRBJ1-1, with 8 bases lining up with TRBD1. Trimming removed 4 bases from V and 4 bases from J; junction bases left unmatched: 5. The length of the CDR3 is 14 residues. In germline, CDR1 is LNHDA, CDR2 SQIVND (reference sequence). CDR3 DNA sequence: TGTGCCAGTAGTAAGGACAGGGAAGGCACTGAAGCTTTCTTT. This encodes CASSKDREGTEAFF.

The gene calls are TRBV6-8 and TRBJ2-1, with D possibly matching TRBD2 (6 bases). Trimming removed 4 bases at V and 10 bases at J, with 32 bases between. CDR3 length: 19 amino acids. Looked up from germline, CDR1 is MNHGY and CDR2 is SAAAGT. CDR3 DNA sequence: TGTGCCAGCAGTTTATCCGGGGGAGAGAATCCAGACACCACCCTAGAGCAGTTCTTC. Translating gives CASSLSGGENPDTTLEQFF.

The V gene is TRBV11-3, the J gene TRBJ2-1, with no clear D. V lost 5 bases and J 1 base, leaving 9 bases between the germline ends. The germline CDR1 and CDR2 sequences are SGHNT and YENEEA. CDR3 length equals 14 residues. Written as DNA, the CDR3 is TGTGCCAGCAGCCCCCCTTGGTCCTACAATGAGCAGTTCTTC. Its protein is CASSPPWSYNEQFF.

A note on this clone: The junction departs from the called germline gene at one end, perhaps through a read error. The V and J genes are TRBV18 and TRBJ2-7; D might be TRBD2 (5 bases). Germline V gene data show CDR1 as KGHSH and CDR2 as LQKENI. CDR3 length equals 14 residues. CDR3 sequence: CASSPQRVAYKQYF. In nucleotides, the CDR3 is TGTGCCAGCTCACCCCAGAGGGTGGCCTACAAGCAGTACTTC.

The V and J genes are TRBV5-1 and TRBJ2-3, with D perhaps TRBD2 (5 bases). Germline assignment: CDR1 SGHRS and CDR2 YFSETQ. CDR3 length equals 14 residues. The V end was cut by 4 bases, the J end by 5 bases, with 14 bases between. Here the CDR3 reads CASSEDGMRDTQYF. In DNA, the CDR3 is TGCGCCAGCAGCGAGGACGGGATGCGAGATACGCAGTATTTT. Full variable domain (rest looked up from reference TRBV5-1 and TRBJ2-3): KAGVTQTPRYLIKTRGQQVTLSCSPISGHRSVSWYQQTPGQGLQFLFEYFSETQRNKGNFPGRFSGRQFSNSRSEMNVSTLELGDSALYLCASSEDGMRDTQYFGPGTRLTVL.

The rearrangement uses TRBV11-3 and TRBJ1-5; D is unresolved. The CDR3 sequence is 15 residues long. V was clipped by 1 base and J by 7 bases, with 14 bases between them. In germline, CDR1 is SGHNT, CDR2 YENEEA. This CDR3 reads CASSLVAEREQPQHF. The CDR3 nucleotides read TGTGCCAGCAGCTTAGTCGCGGAAAGGGAACAGCCCCAGCATTTT.

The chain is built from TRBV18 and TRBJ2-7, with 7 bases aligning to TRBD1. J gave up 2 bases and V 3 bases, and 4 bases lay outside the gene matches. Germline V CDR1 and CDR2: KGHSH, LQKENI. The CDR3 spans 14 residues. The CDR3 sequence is CASSPQGVAYEQYF. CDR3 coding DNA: TGTGCCAGCTCACCCCAGGGGGTGGCCTACGAGCAGTACTTC.

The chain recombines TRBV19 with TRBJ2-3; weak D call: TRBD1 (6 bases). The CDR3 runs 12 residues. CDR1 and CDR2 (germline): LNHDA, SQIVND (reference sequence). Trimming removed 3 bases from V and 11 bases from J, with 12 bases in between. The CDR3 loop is CASSMWGHWQYF. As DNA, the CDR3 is TGTGCCAGTAGTATGTGGGGACATTGGCAGTATTTT. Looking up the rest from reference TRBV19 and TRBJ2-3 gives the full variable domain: DGGITQSPKYLFRKEGQNVTLSCEQNLNHDAMYWYRQDPGQGLRLIYYSQIVNDFQKGDIAEGYSVSREKKESFPLTVTSAQKNPTAFYLCASSMWGHWQYFGPGTRLTVL.

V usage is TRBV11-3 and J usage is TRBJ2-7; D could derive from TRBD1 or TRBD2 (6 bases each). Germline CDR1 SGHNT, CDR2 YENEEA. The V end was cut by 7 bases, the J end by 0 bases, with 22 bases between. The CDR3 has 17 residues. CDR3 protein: CASTLTWGAIPSYEQYF. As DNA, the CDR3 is TGTGCCAGCACTCTCACCTGGGGGGCCATTCCCTCCTACGAGCAGTACTTC. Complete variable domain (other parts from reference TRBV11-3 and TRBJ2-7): EAGVVQSPRYKIIEKKQPVAFWCNPISGHNTLYWYLQNLGQGPELLIRYENEEAVDDSQLPKDRFSAERLKGVDSTLKIQPAELGDSAVYLCASTLTWGAIPSYEQYFGPGTRLTVT.

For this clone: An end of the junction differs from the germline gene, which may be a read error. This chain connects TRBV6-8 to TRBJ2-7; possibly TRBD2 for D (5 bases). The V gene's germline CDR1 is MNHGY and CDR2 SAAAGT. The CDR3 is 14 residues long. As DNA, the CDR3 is TGTGCCAGCAGTTACTCAGTCGGTACTAGTCCGCTTTTCTTC. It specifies CASSYSVGTSPLFF.

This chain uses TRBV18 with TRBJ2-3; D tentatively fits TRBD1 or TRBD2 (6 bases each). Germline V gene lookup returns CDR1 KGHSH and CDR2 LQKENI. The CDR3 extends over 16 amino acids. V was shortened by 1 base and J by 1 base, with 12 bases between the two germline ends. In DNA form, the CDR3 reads TGTGCCAGCTCACCACGGCCGGGGGCCGGCACAGATACGCAGTATTTT. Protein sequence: CASSPRPGAGTDTQYF.

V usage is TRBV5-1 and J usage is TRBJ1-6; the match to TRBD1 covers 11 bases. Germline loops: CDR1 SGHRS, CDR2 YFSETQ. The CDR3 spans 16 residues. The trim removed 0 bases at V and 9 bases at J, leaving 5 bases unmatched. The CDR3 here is CASSLGPGQGGSPLHF. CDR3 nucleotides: TGCGCCAGCAGCTTGGGGCCGGGACAGGGGGGTTCACCCCTCCACTTT.

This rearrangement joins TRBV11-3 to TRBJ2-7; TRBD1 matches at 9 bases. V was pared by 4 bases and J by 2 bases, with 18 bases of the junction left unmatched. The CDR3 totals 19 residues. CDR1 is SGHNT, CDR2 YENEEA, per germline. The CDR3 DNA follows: TGTGCCAGCAGCTCACGTCCGGGACAGGGAATCCCAGGGGCCTACGAGCAGTACTTC. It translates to CASSSRPGQGIPGAYEQYF.

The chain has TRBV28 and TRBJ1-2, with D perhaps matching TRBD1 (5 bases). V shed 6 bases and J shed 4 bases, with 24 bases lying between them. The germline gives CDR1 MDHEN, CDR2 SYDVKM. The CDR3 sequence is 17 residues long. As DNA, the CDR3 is TGTGCCAGCAGCGCAGGGTTTCTTTTGGACCTGAGCTATGGCTACACCTTC. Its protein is CASSAGFLLDLSYGYTF.

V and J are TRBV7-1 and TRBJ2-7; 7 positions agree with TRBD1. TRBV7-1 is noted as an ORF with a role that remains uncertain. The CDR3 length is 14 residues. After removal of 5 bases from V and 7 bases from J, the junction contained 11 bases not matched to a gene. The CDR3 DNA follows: TGTGCCAGCAGCCCCAGACAGGGATCGGGTGAGCAGTACTTC. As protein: CASSPRQGSGEQYF.

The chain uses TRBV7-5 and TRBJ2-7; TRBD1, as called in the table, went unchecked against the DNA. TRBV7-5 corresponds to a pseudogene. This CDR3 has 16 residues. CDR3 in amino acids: CASSITGGGSYYEQYF. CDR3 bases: TGTGCCAGCAGTATCACAGGGGGGGGATCATACTACGAGCAGTACTTC.

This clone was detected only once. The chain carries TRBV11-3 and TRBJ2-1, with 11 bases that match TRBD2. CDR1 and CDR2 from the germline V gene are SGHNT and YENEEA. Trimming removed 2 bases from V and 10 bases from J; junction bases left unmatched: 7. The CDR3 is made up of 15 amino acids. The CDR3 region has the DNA TGTGCCAGCAGCTTATTTAGCGGGGGGGCGAAAGAGCAGTTCTTC. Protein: CASSLFSGGAKEQFF.

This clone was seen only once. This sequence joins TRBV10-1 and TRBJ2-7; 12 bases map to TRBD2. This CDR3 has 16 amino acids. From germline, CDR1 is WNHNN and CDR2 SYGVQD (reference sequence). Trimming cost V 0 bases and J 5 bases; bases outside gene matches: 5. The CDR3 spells CASSESLAGGYHEQYF. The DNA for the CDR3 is TGCGCCAGCAGTGAGTCGCTAGCGGGAGGGTACCACGAGCAGTACTTC.

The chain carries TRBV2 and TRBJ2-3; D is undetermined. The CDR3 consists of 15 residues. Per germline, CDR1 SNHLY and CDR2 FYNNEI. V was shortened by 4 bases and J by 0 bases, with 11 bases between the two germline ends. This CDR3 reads CASSVQTASTDTQYF. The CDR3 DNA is TGTGCCAGCAGTGTTCAAACAGCTAGCACAGATACGCAGTATTTT.

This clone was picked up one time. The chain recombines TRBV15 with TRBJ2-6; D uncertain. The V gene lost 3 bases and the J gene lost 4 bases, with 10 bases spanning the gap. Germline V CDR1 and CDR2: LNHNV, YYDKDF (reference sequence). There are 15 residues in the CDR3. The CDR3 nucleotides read TGTGCCACCAGCAGCCCACCCATGGGGGCCAACGTCCTGACTTTC. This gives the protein CATSSPPMGANVLTF.

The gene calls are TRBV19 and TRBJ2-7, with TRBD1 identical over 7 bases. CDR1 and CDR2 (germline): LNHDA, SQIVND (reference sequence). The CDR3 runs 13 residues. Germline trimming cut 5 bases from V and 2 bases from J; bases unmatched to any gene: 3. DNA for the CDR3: TGTGCCAGTAGTCGGGACAGTACCTACGAGCAGTACTTC. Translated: CASSRDSTYEQYF.

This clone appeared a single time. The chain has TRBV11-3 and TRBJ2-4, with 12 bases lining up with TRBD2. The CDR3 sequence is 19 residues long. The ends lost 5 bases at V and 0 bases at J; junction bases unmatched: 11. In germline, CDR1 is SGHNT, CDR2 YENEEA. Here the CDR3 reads CASSRLAGVGGIAKNIQYF. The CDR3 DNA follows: TGTGCCAGCAGCCGACTAGCGGGAGTGGGGGGCATAGCCAAAAACATTCAGTACTTC. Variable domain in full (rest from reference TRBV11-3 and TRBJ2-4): EAGVVQSPRYKIIEKKQPVAFWCNPISGHNTLYWYLQNLGQGPELLIRYENEEAVDDSQLPKDRFSAERLKGVDSTLKIQPAELGDSAVYLCASSRLAGVGGIAKNIQYFGAGTRLSVL.